This T cell receptor beta chain was retrieved from a study of regulatory T cells in long-lasting Graves disease. Time point defined: newly diagnosed GD, antithyroid drugs for less than 3 months. RNA from PBMCs was the source of the TCR library. The TCR beta library used iRepertoire HTBI primers with Arm-PCR amplification of CDR3. Each CDR3 protein gets one entry after TCRdb re-called the multiplex PCR reads with MiXCR. The sample contains about 540,000 distinct CDR3 sequences, approximately 12% of which appear only once. CDR1 and CDR2 (germline): SGHVS, FNYEAQ. The germline V and J ends were trimmed by 4 bases and 10 bases, with 23 bases remaining between them. The CDR3 spans 16 residues. Regarding this clonotype: This may come from a read error, since a much larger clone is one base off.

The sample was also reused in another study, on T cells in Graves' hyperthyroidism and ophthalmopathy.

V usage is TRBV7-6 and J usage is TRBJ2-1; perhaps D is TRBD1 or TRBD2 (6 bases each). This clonotype was obtained from a man younger than 40 with Graves disease. Sample: peripheral blood mononuclear cells (PBMCs), taken at new diagnosis, from a patient treated with antithyroid drugs. This CDR3 is CASSSRPRGLHYEQFF. CDR3 coding DNA: TGTGCCAGCAGCTCGCGCCCACGGGGGCTTCACTACGAGCAGTTCTTC.